The subject of this entry is one T cell receptor beta chain. What it recognizes is unknown. The germline CDR1 and CDR2 sequences are LNHNV and YYDKDF (reference sequence). V gave up 3 bases and J gave up 9 bases, with 21 bases separating them. The length of the CDR3 is 16 residues. Here immunoSEQ multiplex PCR was the method, and the copy in TCRdb shows in-frame clones only, minus some. Among approximately 18,000 clones listed, more than 75% were seen once. The data are from a study of T cell clones after liver transplantation. Across the study: Patients counted as tolerant after at least one year off all immunosuppression, enzymes not exceeding twice normal.

The study's findings and limits: In 5 of 8 subjects, circulating graft-donor-reactive CD4 TCRbeta sequences fell significantly after transplant. Small, mixed patient groups and varying post-transplant times limit these conclusions.

The starting material was CD8+ T cells from blood, obtained less than 50 months after liver transplant. The TCR sequence derives from a human patient who received a liver transplant. A share of the T cells may be of graft donor origin. The chain couples TRBV15 to TRBJ2-1; D uncertain. The CDR3 coding sequence is TGTGCCACCAGCAGTGCGGCCGGGTTCGAGTTCGGTGAGCAGTTCTTC. It codes for CATSSAAGFEFGEQFF.